Sequencing of this T cell receptor (beta chain) was carried out in a study of human T cells and chemical hapten exposure. The study used a library that attached unique molecular identifiers to individual cDNA molecules. MiXCR was run by TCRdb on the RACE reads, yielding one entry per CDR3 protein. The sample yields 350,000 to 400,000 distinct CDR3 sequences, approximately 5.1% seen once. Time point: pre-sensitization, week 0. Indicated treatment: therapeutic diphenylcyclopropenone sensitization with weekly scalp DPC. Total RNA was isolated from unfractionated whole blood. General study points: Expanded TCR sets contained significantly more large CDR3 similarity clusters than controls.

The CDR3 totals 13 residues. The germline V gene has CDR1 MNHNY and CDR2 SVGAGI (reference sequence). V dropped 6 bases and J dropped 6 bases, with 11 bases sitting between them. About this clonotype itself: The antigen is undetermined.

The sequence came from a woman between 50 and 59 years old with alopecia areata. Some clones in this sample may be carry-over from other donors' samples. The chain joins TRBV6-6 to TRBJ2-2, with a tentative D call TRBD1 (5 bases). The material was whole blood, obtained in connection with sensitization to the hapten diphenylcyclopropenone (DPC). The DNA for the CDR3 is TGTGCCAGCAGGCCTCAGGGCCCCGGGGAGCTGTTTTTT. Residues: CASRPQGPGELFF.